This TCR beta chain was retrieved from a study of CD4 T cells in relation to SARS-CoV-2 and coronaviruses. Study-wide results and limits: No crossreactivity against non-spike viral proteins was tested here.

Clones were read by immunoSEQ multiplex PCR, and TCRdb kept only the in-frame ones, dropping some. The sample records roughly 16,000 clones, roughly 82% being singletons. CD4+ T cells from unexposed donors were obtained before the COVID-19 pandemic (2011-2018). CD4+ T cells were isolated from the cells after around 11 days of culture. With regard to this clone: Its antigen is undetermined.

This CDR3 is 15 amino acids long. Germline V lookup: CDR1 SGHRS, CDR2 YFSETQ. The trim removed 4 bases at V and 3 bases at J, leaving 10 bases unmatched. The sequenced sample was CD4+ T cells from PBMCs, cultured in vitro. This sequence originates from a human donor in good health. The gene calls are TRBV5-1 and TRBJ2-7; 7 bases fit TRBD1. Here the CDR3 reads CASSPADRDFYEQYF. In DNA form, the CDR3 reads TGCGCCAGCAGCCCGGCCGACAGGGATTTCTACGAGCAGTACTTC.